The 18 T cell receptor beta chains below were found in one sample sequenced in a study of cytomegalovirus exposure and HLA in healthy donors (dated by TCRdb to 2016 to 2017). Libraries were made using the immunoSEQ multiplex PCR assay. For the multiplex PCR, a mixture combining 60 forward primers for TCR Vbeta segments and 13 reverse primers for TCR Jbeta segments was used. Drawn from immuneACCESS, this table holds only the in-frame rearrangements with V and J called that TCRdb kept. Clones are partly lost; checked studies trace under half to an unresolved V gene and leave the rest unexplained. Present in this sample are approximately 89,000 clones, under 85% of which were seen just once. Roughly 1.5% of the sample lies in the top ten. The material sequenced was PBMCs. The source is a male donor in good health and CMV-seronegative.

The chain combines TRBV7-9 with TRBJ2-5, with D possibly matching TRBD1 (6 bases). CDR1 is SEHNR and CDR2 is FQNEAQ in the germline V gene (reference sequence). V lost 5 bases to trimming and J lost 3 bases, with 13 bases between them. The CDR3 is made up of 14 amino acids. CDR3 residues: CASSRPGHEETQYF. CDR3 in DNA: TGTGCCAGCAGCCGACCGGGACACGAAGAGACCCAGTACTTC.

This clone has just one count. The chain uses TRBV11-2 and TRBJ2-1, with 10 bases identical to TRBD2. This CDR3 is 18 amino acids long. V was clipped by 0 bases and J by 6 bases; unmatched bases: 11. The germline V gene has CDR1 SGHAT and CDR2 FQNNGV. CDR3 in amino acids: CASSLDPGTSARSNEQFF. In DNA, the CDR3 is TGTGCCAGCAGCTTAGACCCCGGGACTAGCGCCAGAAGCAATGAGCAGTTCTTC.

The V and J genes are TRBV4-3 and TRBJ2-4; 10 nucleotides agree with TRBD2. The trim removed 0 bases at V and 7 bases at J, leaving 9 bases unmatched. Germline values: CDR1 LGHNA, CDR2 YSLEER. This CDR3 comprises 17 residues. DNA of the CDR3: TGCGCCAGCAGCCAAGATCGAGGTCTAGCGGGAGAGAACATTCAGTACTTC. Its protein is CASSQDRGLAGENIQYF.

In regard to this clone: A read error may account for a junction end that differs from germline. The V call is TRBV6-4, the J call TRBJ1-3; D is possibly TRBD1 (5 bases). Germline V lookup: CDR1 MRHNA, CDR2 SNTAGT. This CDR3 has 12 residues. The CDR3 sequence: CAISGTRDTIYF. Written as DNA, the CDR3 is TGTGCCATCAGTGGGACTAGGGACACCATATATTTT.

V and J are TRBV7-2 and TRBJ2-3; D unclear. Between the trimmed V and J ends, which lost 0 bases and 0 bases, there was a span of 7 bases. This CDR3 spans 15 amino acids. The germline V gene encodes CDR1 SGHTA and CDR2 FQGNSA. CDR3 DNA: TGTGCCAGCAGCTTAGCGGCCCCAAGCACAGATACGCAGTATTTT. Protein product: CASSLAAPSTDTQYF.

The J gene is TRBJ2-5, the V gene TRBV11-3, with D perhaps TRBD1 (5 bases). TRBJ2-7 explains the end of the DNA better; the J call may be wrong. The CDR3 is 12 residues long. CDR1 is SGHNT and CDR2 is YENEEA in the germline V gene. The CDR3 bases are TGTGCCAGCTCAGGGAACTCCTACGAGCAGTACTTC. It translates to CASSGNSYEQYF.

The chain links TRBV28 to TRBJ2-6, with a tentative D call TRBD1 (5 bases). Trimming took 4 bases from V and 0 from J, leaving 19 bases between them. Germline V gene data show CDR1 as MDHEN and CDR2 as SYDVKM. This CDR3 has 19 amino acids. CDR3 protein: CASSSDRQRTFSGANVLTF. CDR3 sequence (DNA): TGTGCCAGCAGTTCCGACCGACAGAGAACCTTCTCTGGGGCCAACGTCCTGACTTTC.

The V and J genes are TRBV29-1 and TRBJ2-5; 9 bases are shared with TRBD2. This CDR3 comprises 14 residues. Germline V gene sequence: CDR1 SQVTM, CDR2 ANQGSEA. Trimming took 5 bases from V and 1 from J; bases not matched to a gene: 5. CDR3 residues: CSVLLAGVQETQYF. The CDR3 DNA reads TGCAGCGTTCTTTTAGCGGGGGTCCAAGAGACCCAGTACTTC.

This clone occurred a few times. V and J are TRBV27 and TRBJ2-1, with 10 bases lining up with TRBD2. CDR3 length: 15 residues. From germline, CDR1 is MNHEY and CDR2 SMNVEV (reference sequence). J was trimmed by 9 bases and V by 8 bases; bases with no gene match: 13. The DNA for the CDR3 is TGTGCCAGCCTCCGTCTAGCGGGAGTAGCAGCTGAGCAGTTCTTC. This encodes CASLRLAGVAAEQFF.

This clone was recorded a few times. The chain recombines TRBV25-1 with TRBJ1-1, with a tentative D call TRBD1 (5 bases). Germline-derived CDR1 and CDR2 are MGHDK and SYGVNS. The CDR3 length is 14 residues. Trimming pared 7 bases from V and 1 base from J, leaving 13 bases between. This chain's CDR3 is CASTPFQGNTEAFF. In DNA form, the CDR3 reads TGTGCCAGCACCCCTTTTCAGGGGAACACTGAAGCTTTCTTT.

Concerning this clone: The junction and the germline gene differ at one end; a read error may be behind it. The chain recombines TRBV4-1 with TRBJ2-6; TRBD1 is a possible D gene (5 bases). Germline V gene lookup returns CDR1 MGHRA and CDR2 YSYEKL. This CDR3 contains 20 residues. The CDR3: CASSQDSLGITFSGANGLTF. The DNA for the CDR3 is TGCGCCAGCAGCCAAGATTCCCTCGGTATTACCTTTTCTGGGGCCAACGGCCTGACTTTC.

The chain carries TRBV6-5 and TRBJ1-1; D is perhaps TRBD1 (6 bases). CDR1 and CDR2 (germline): MNHEY, SVGAGI. V was pared by 5 bases and J by 1 base, with 14 bases between. The CDR3 is made up of 15 amino acids. The CDR3 DNA is TGTGCCAGCAGTGGGACATTTCCTCAGAACACTGAAGCTTTCTTT. It translates to CASSGTFPQNTEAFF.

V and J are TRBV9 and TRBJ1-6, with no clear D. V gave up 0 bases and J gave up 13 bases, with 14 bases separating them. Looked up from germline, CDR1 is SGDLS and CDR2 is YYNGEE. This CDR3 spans 14 amino acids. CDR3 coding DNA: TGTGCCAGCAGCGTAGCTAAGGGAGGTCGTCCCCTCCACTTT. Its translation: CASSVAKGGRPLHF.

The chain recombines TRBV10-3 with TRBJ1-1, with D unclear. The V end lost 7 bases, the J end lost 5 bases, and 20 bases lay between the germline ends. Germline V gene sequence: CDR1 ENHRY, CDR2 SYGVKD. The length of the CDR3 is 15 residues. The CDR3 loop is CAIKKTARGKTEAFF. The CDR3 nucleotides are TGTGCCATCAAGAAAACGGCCCGAGGGAAAACTGAAGCTTTCTTT.

This clone was counted a few times. This chain uses TRBV6-5 with TRBJ2-2; the D gene is possibly TRBD2 (5 bases). Between the trimmed V and J ends, which lost 3 bases and 6 bases, there was a span of 14 bases. Germline V lookup: CDR1 MNHEY, CDR2 SVGAGI. This CDR3 contains 15 residues. The chain's CDR3 is CASSYRRGAAGELFF. In nucleotides, the CDR3 is TGTGCCAGCAGTTATCGACGGGGTGCTGCCGGGGAGCTGTTTTTT.

This clone was seen more than once but under ten times. V is TRBV28 and J is TRBJ2-3; TRBD2 matches 11 bases. From germline, CDR1 is MDHEN and CDR2 SYDVKM. Germline trimming cut 6 bases from V and 0 bases from J; bases unmatched to any gene: 20. The CDR3 contains 21 residues. The CDR3 loop reads CASSPLRASGRSLSSTDTQYF. The CDR3 DNA reads as TGTGCCAGCAGCCCCCTTCGGGCTAGCGGGAGGTCCTTATCTAGCACAGATACGCAGTATTTT.

The CDR3 here is CASRRGRQGSTYEQYF. CDR3 bases: TGTGCCAGCAGACGGGGGCGACAGGGGTCCACCTACGAGCAGTACTTC. This rearrangement joins TRBV27 to TRBJ2-7; 8 nucleotides agree with TRBD1. Germline V CDR1 and CDR2: MNHEY, SMNVEV (reference sequence). This CDR3 spans 16 amino acids. The V gene end was trimmed by 6 bases and the J gene end by 2 bases; junction bases not matched to a gene: 12.

V gene TRBV5-1 combines with J gene TRBJ2-7, with TRBD1 matching over 8 bases. CDR3 length: 15 amino acids. V shed 4 bases and J 0 bases; nucleotides not matched to a gene: 6. Germline CDR1 and CDR2: SGHRS and YFSETQ. CDR3 bases: TGCGCCAGCAGCCTCGACAGGGGAAGCTCCTACGAGCAGTACTTC. Residues: CASSLDRGSSYEQYF.